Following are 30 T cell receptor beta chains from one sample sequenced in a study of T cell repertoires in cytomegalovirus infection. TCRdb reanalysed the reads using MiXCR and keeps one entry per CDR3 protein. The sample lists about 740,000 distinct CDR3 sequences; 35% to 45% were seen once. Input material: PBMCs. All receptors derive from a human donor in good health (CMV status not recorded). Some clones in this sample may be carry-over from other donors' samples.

This CDR3 reads CSARTTGAKNIQYF. Written as DNA, the CDR3 is TGCAGTGCTAGAACTACGGGAGCCAAAAACATTCAGTACTTC. The chain uses TRBV20-1 and TRBJ2-4; D is uncertain. V lost 2 bases and J lost 0, with 8 bases in between. The CDR3 is 14 amino acids. From germline, CDR1 is DFQATT and CDR2 SNEGSKA (reference sequence).

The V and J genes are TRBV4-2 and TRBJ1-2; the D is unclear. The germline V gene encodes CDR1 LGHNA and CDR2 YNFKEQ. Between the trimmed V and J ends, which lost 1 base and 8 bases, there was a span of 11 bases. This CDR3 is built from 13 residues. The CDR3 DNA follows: TGTGCCAGCAGCCAAGTGGTTGGGCAAGGCTACACCTTC. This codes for CASSQVVGQGYTF.

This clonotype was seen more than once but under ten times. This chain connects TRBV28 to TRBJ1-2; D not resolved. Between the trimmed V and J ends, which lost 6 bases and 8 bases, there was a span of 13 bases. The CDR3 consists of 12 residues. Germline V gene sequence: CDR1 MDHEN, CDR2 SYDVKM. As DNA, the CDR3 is TGTGCCAGCAGAAGGGATAATCGGGGCTACACCTTC. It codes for CASRRDNRGYTF.

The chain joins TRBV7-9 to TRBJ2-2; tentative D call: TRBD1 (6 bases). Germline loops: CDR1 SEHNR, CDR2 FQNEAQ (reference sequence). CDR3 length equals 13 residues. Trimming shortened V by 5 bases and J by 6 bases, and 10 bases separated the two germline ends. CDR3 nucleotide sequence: TGTGCCAGCAGCCCCGGACAGCCCGGGGAGCTGTTTTTT. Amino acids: CASSPGQPGELFF.

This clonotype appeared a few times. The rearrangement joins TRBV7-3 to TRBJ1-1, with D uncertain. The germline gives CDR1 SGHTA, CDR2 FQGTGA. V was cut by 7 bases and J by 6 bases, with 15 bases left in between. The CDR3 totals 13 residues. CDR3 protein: CASKENAISEAFF. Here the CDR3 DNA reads TGTGCCAGCAAAGAAAACGCTATATCTGAAGCTTTCTTT.

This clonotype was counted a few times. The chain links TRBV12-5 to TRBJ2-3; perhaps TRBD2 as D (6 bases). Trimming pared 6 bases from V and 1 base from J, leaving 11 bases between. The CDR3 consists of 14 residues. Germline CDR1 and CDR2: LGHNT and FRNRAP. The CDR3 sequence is CASGAGGGTDTQYF. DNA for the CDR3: TGTGCTAGTGGAGCTGGCGGGGGCACAGATACGCAGTATTTT. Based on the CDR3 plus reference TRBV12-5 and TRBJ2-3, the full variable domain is DARVTQTPRHKVTEMGQEVTMRCQPILGHNTVFWYRQTMMQGLELLAYFRNRAPLDDSGMPKDRFSAEMPDATLATLKIQPSEPRDSAVYFCASGAGGGTDTQYFGPGTRLTVL.

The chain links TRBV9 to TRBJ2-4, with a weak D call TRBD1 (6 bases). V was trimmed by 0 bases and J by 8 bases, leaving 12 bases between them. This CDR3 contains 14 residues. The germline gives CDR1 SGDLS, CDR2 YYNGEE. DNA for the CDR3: TGTGCCAGCAGCGTAGAAGGGGGTTCCGACATTCAGTACTTC. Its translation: CASSVEGGSDIQYF.

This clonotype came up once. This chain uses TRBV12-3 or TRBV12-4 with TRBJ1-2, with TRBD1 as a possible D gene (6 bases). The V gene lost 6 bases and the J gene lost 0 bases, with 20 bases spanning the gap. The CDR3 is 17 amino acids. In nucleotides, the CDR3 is TGTGCCAGCAGACCGGGCAAGCAGGGGTCACCTAACTATGGCTACACCTTC. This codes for CASRPGKQGSPNYGYTF.

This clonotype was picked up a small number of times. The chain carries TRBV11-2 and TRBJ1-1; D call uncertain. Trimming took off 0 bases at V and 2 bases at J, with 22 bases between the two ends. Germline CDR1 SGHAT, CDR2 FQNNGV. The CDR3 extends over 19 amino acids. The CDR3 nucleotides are TGTGCCAGCAGCTTAGATCACGTGGGCCCGAGCTCCACTAACACTGAAGCTTTCTTT. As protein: CASSLDHVGPSSTNTEAFF. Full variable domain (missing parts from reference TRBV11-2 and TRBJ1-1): EAGVAQSPRYKIIEKRQSVAFWCNPISGHATLYWYQQILGQGPKLLIQFQNNGVVDDSQLPKDRFSAERLKGVDSTLKIQPAKLEDSAVYLCASSLDHVGPSSTNTEAFFGQGTRLTVV.

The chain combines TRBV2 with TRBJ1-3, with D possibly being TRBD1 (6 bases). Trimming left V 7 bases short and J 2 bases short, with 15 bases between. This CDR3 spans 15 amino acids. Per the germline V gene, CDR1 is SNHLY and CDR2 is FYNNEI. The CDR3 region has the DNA TGTGCCAGCAACCATCCAGGGGCTCCTGGAAACACCATATATTTT. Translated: CASNHPGAPGNTIYF.

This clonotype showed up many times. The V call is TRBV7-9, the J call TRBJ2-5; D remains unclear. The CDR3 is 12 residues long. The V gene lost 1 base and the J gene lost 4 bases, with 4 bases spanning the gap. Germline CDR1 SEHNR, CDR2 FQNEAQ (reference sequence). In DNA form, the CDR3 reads TGTGCCAGCAGCTTAGTCGCAGAGACCCAGTACTTC. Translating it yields CASSLVAETQYF.

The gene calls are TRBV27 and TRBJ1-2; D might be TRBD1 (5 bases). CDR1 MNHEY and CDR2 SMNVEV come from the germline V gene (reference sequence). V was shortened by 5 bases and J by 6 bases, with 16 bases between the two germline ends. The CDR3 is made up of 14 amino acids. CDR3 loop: CASSDNPGTDGYTF. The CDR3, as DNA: TGTGCCAGCAGTGACAATCCCGGGACGGATGGCTACACCTTC.

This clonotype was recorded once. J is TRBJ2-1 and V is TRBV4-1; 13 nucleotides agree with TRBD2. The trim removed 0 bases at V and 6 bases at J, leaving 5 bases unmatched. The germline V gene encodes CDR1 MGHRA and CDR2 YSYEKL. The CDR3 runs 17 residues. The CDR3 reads CASSQDGLAGVRNEQFF. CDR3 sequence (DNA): TGCGCCAGCAGCCAAGATGGACTAGCGGGGGTCCGCAATGAGCAGTTCTTC.

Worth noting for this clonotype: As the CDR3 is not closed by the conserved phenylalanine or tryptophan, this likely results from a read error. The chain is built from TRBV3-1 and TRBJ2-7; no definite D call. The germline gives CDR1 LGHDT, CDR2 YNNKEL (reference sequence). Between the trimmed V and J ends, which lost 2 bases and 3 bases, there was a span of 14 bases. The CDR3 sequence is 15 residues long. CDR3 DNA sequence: TGTGCCAGCAGCCAAACTCGACTCGATCTCTACGAGCAGTACTTA. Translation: CASSQTRLDLYEQYL.

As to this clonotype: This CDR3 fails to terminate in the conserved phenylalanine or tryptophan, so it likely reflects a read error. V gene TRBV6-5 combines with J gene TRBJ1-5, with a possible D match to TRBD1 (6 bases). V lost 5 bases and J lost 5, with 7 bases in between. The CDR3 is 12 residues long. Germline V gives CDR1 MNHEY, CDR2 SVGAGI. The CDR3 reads CASSAGDQPQHL. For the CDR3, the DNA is TGTGCCAGCAGTGCAGGGGATCAGCCCCAGCATTTG.

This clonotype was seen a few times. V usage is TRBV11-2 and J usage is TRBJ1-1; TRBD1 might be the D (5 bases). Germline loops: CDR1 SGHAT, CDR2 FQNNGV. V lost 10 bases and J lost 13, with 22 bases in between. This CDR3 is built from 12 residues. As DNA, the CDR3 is TGTGCCACCGGGGGGGACTCCCGATTAGGTTTCTTT. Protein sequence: CATGGDSRLGFF. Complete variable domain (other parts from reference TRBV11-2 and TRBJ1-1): EAGVAQSPRYKIIEKRQSVAFWCNPISGHATLYWYQQILGQGPKLLIQFQNNGVVDDSQLPKDRFSAERLKGVDSTLKIQPAKLEDSAVYLCATGGDSRLGFFGQGTRLTVV.

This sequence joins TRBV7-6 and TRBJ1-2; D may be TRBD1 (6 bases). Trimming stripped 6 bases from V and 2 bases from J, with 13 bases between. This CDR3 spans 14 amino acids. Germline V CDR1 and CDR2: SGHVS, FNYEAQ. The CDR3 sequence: CASSLGGLNYGYTF. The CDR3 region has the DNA TGTGCCAGCAGTTTGGGGGGCTTAAACTATGGCTACACCTTC.

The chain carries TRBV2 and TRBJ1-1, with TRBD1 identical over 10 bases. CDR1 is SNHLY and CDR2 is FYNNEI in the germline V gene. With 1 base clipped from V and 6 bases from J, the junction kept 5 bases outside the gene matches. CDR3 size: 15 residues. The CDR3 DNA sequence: TGTGCCAGCAGTGAAGGAAGAGACAGGGGGCCTGAAGCTTTCTTT. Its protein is CASSEGRDRGPEAFF.

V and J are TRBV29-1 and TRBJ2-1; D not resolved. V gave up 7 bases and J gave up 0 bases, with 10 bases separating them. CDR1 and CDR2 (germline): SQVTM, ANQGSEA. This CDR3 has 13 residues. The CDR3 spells CSAEESSYNEQFF. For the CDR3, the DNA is TGCAGCGCAGAGGAGAGCTCCTACAATGAGCAGTTCTTC.

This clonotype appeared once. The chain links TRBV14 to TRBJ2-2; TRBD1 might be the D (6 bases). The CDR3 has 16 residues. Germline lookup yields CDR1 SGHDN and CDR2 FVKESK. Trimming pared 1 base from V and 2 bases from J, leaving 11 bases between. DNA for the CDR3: TGTGCCAGCAGCCAAGTGAGGACAGTTAACACCGGGGAGCTGTTTTTT. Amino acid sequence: CASSQVRTVNTGELFF.

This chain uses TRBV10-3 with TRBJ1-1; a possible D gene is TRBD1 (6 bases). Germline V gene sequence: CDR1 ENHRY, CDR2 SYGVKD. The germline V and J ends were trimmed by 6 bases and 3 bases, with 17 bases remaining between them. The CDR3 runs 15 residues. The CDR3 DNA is TGTGCCATCAGGGCCACAGGGAAATCGGACACTGAAGCTTTCTTT. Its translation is CAIRATGKSDTEAFF.

Here the CDR3 DNA reads TGCAGTGCTAGCCCCATTCGAGAGACCCAGTACTTC. Translation: CSASPIRETQYF. The rearrangement joins TRBV20-1 to TRBJ2-5; no clear D. The germline V gene has CDR1 DFQATT and CDR2 SNEGSKA (reference sequence). The CDR3 has 12 amino acids. Trimming shortened V by 3 bases and J by 4 bases, and 9 bases separated the two germline ends.

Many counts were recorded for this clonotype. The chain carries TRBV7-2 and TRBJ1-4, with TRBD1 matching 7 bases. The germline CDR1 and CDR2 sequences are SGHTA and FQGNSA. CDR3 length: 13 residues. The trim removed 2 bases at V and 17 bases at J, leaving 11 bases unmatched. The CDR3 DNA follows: TGTGCCAGCAGCTTACGCCGGGACAGCTTACTATTTTTT. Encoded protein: CASSLRRDSLLFF.

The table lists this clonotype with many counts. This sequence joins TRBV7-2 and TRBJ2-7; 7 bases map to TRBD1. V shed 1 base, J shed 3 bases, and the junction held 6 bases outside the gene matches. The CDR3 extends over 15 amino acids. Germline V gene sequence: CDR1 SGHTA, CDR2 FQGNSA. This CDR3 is CASSLVIGGYYEQYF. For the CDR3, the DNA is TGTGCCAGCAGCTTAGTCATAGGGGGCTACTACGAGCAGTACTTC.

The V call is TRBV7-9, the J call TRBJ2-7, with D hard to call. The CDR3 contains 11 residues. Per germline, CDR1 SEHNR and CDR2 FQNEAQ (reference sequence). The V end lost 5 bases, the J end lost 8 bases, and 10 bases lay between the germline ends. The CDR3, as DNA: TGTGCCAGCAGCGACACCCAAAAGCAGTACTTC. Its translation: CASSDTQKQYF.

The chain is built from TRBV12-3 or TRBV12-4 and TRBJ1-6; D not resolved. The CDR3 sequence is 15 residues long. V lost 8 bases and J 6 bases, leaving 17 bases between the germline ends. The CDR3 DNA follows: TGTGCCAGCGGAACCCTCTGGATGGTTAATTCACCCCTCCACTTT. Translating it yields CASGTLWMVNSPLHF.

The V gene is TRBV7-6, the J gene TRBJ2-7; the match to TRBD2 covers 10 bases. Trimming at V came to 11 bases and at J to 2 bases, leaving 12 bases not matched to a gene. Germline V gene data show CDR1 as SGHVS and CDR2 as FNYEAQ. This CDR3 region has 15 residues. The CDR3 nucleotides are TGTGCCTCCGGGGCTAGCGGGAGAGGGACCTACGAGCAGTACTTC. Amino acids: CASGASGRGTYEQYF.

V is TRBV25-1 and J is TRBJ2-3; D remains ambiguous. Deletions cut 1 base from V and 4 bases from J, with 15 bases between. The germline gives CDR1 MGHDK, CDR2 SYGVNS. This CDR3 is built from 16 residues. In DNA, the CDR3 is TGTGCCAGCAGTGAATTCGGCAAAAGTAGGGCAGATACGCAGTATTTT. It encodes CASSEFGKSRADTQYF.

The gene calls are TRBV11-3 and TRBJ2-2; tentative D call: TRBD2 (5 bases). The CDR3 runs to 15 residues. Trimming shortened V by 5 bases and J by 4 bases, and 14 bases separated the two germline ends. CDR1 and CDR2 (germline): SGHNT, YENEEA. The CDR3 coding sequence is TGTGCCAGCAGCCAGGACTTCGCGACCACCGGGGAGCTGTTTTTT. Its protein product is CASSQDFATTGELFF.

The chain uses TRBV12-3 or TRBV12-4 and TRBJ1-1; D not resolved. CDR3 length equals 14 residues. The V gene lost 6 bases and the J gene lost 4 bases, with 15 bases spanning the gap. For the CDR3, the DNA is TGTGCCAGCAGCATCATAAAGGCGAGCACTGAAGCTTTCTTT. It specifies CASSIIKASTEAFF.